This T cell receptor (beta chain) was recorded in a study of identifying expanded T cells in peripheral blood. Produced via immunoSEQ multiplex PCR; TCRdb's table is partial and in-frame only. The sample holds about 78,000 clones; 88% are singletons and the top ten take 19%. Germline CDR1 reads SGHTS; CDR2 reads YDEGEE. After removal of 9 bases from V and 5 bases from J, the junction contained 10 bases not matched to a gene. This CDR3 is 14 amino acids long. The sequence derives from a person aged 18 to 69 in good health. The gene calls are TRBV5-8 and TRBJ2-3, with 9 bases identical to TRBD1. Sequences were obtained from blood. The CDR3 sequence: CAIATGGAEDTQYF. The CDR3 DNA sequence: TGTGCCATCGCTACAGGGGGCGCGGAAGATACGCAGTATTTT.